Listed here is a single TCR beta chain. Its antigen is still unknown. Patients yielded 1 to 8 samples each, pretreatment and on-treatment. Trimming took off 5 bases at V and 9 bases at J, with 15 bases between the two ends. The germline CDR1 and CDR2 sequences are MGHRA and YSYEKL. The CDR3 spans 13 residues. This sample was taken from a study of PD-L1 blockade in urothelial cancer. For the study at large: After treatment start, blood was analyzed at 3 weeks (second dose) and at 6 weeks. General observations from the study: TCR clonality was measured in pretreatment peripheral blood. Clonality below the median predicted better survival.

A spike-in of synthetic TCR analog templates was added to each PCR. TCRdb's table, derived via immunoSEQ multiplex PCR, lists solely in-frame clones and lacks some. The data contain more than 20,000 clones, around 85% of them singletons. The chain has TRBV4-1 and TRBJ2-3; the D is unclear. This specimen was PBMCs, taken around atezolizumab (anti-PD-L1) treatment. This receptor was taken from a man over 45 with urothelial cancer. This CDR3 is CASSERLVRTQYF. CDR3 DNA sequence: TGCGCCAGCAGCGAGAGACTGGTGAGGACGCAGTATTTT.